These 14 T cell receptor beta chains were sequenced from one sample in a study of T cells in Graves' hyperthyroidism and ophthalmopathy. TCR beta CDR3 sequences were amplified from RNA transcripts. First-round RT-PCR targeting the TCR CDR3 was performed with the HTBI primer set. TCRdb reprocessed the multiplex PCR reads via MiXCR and lists one record per CDR3 protein. The repertoire holds about 560,000 distinct CDR3 sequences, with roughly 50% as singletons. Sequenced: peripheral blood or thyroid tissue (not recorded which). These receptor sequences come from a woman in her late teens or twenties with Graves' hyperthyroidism.

J is TRBJ2-3 and V is TRBV24-1; TRBD2 is a possible D gene (6 bases). CDR1 KGHDR and CDR2 SFDVKD come from the germline V gene. The V and J ends lost 5 bases and 0 bases respectively, with 11 bases between them. This CDR3 is 15 amino acids long. In DNA form, the CDR3 reads TGTGCCACCAGTGGGACCAGCGGGAGCACAGATACGCAGTATTTT. The encoded protein is CATSGTSGSTDTQYF.

This clonotype has just a few counts. The chain employs TRBV2 and TRBJ1-1; the D gene is possibly TRBD1 (5 bases). CDR3 length: 13 amino acids. Trimming removed 7 bases from V and 1 base from J, with 10 bases in between. The germline V gene encodes CDR1 SNHLY and CDR2 FYNNEI. In DNA, the CDR3 is TGTGCCAGCACCCTGAGGGGGAACACTGAAGCTTTCTTT. Its protein product is CASTLRGNTEAFF.

Concerning this clonotype itself: A read error may be the cause here, since a much bigger clone is one base away. CDR3 protein: CSVALDIYSYEQHF. The CDR3 region has the DNA TGCAGCGTTGCCCTGGACATATACTCCTACGAGCAGCACTTC. V is TRBV29-1 and J is TRBJ2-7; TRBD1 might be the D (5 bases). CDR1 is SQVTM, CDR2 ANQGSEA, per germline. This CDR3 contains 14 residues.

A few counts support this clonotype. The rearrangement joins TRBV6-4 to TRBJ2-6; no clear D gene. Germline V gives CDR1 MRHNA, CDR2 SNTAGT. The V gene lost 3 bases and the J gene lost 1 base, with 10 bases spanning the gap. The CDR3 contains 16 residues. The CDR3 nucleotides read TGTGCCAGCAGTGAGTTCGGTCCTTCTGGGGCCAACGTCCTGACTTTC. This sequence encodes CASSEFGPSGANVLTF.

The chain links TRBV20-1 to TRBJ1-4; D is uncertain. V was pared by 3 bases and J by 8 bases, with 16 bases between. The CDR3 contains 14 residues. Germline CDR1 and CDR2: DFQATT and SNEGSKA (reference sequence). Written as DNA, the CDR3 is TGCAGTGCTAGGGATGGAAACAGTCTAGAAAAACTGTTTTTT. This translates into CSARDGNSLEKLFF.

This clonotype was seen repeatedly, ten times or more. The rearrangement uses TRBV20-1 and TRBJ1-1, with 10 bases that match TRBD1. The CDR3 extends over 14 amino acids. Trimming removed 0 bases from V and 3 bases from J; junction bases left unmatched: 1. CDR1 is DFQATT, CDR2 SNEGSKA, per germline (reference sequence). The CDR3 DNA reads as TGCAGTGCTAGAGAGGACAGGGGGGACACTGAAGCTTTCTTT. It yields the protein CSAREDRGDTEAFF.

This clonotype was detected only a few times. A junction end diverges from the germline sequence, so it may reflect a read error. This chain connects TRBV29-1 to TRBJ1-1; possibly TRBD1 for D (5 bases). CDR3 length: 13 residues. CDR1 is SQVTM, CDR2 ANQGSEA, per germline. The CDR3 DNA is TGTGCCTGGAAACGGGGGGTCAACACTGAAGCTTTCTTT. Translating it yields CAWKRGVNTEAFF.

This clonotype was recorded only once. The chain employs TRBV5-1 and TRBJ2-7; D uncertain. Gene TRBJ2-1 matches the end of the DNA better, so the J call may be wrong. The germline V gene encodes CDR1 SGHRS and CDR2 YFSETQ. The CDR3 has 12 residues. CDR3 DNA: TGCGCCAGCAGCTTGTCGCTCAATGAGCAGTTCTTC. Encoded protein: CASSLSLNEQFF.

As regards this clonotype: The junction and the germline gene differ at one end; a read error may be behind it. The genes are TRBV10-2 and TRBJ2-7; D is uncertain. This CDR3 is 13 amino acids long. The germline V gene encodes CDR1 WSHSY and CDR2 SAAADI. The DNA for the CDR3 is TGCGCCAGCGGCCCCTACAGAGCCCACGAGCAGTGCTTC. Translated: CASGPYRAHEQCF.

This clonotype came up many times. This sequence joins TRBV7-9 and TRBJ1-2; 7 nucleotides line up with TRBD1. This CDR3 has 15 amino acids. Germline V CDR1 and CDR2: SEHNR, FQNEAQ (reference sequence). The J segment lost 8 bases and the V segment lost 0 bases, leaving 9 bases of the junction unmatched. CDR3 protein: CASSLAGTADLGYTF. In DNA form, the CDR3 reads TGTGCCAGCAGCTTAGCAGGGACAGCCGACCTAGGCTACACCTTC.

V and J are TRBV6-1 and TRBJ1-4, with D unclear. Germline V gives CDR1 MNHNS, CDR2 SASEGT. The CDR3 length is 16 residues. V was pared by 5 bases and J by 6 bases, with 19 bases between. CDR3 sequence (DNA): TGTGCCAGCAGTCAGCCGCCTCTGAGGGAGTATGAAAAACTGTTTTTT. Its protein product is CASSQPPLREYEKLFF.

The rearrangement joins TRBV19 to TRBJ1-6; D unresolved. This CDR3 contains 13 residues. V was pared by 3 bases and J by 13 bases, with 13 bases between. Germline V CDR1 and CDR2: LNHDA, SQIVND (reference sequence). The CDR3 DNA reads as TGTGCCAGTAGTATTACGGGAGGAGTTCCCCTCCACTTT. This sequence encodes CASSITGGVPLHF.

Concerning this clonotype: An end of the junction differs from the germline gene, which may be a read error. The gene calls are TRBV7-9 and TRBJ1-5; 7 positions agree with TRBD1. The CDR3 consists of 14 residues. Germline V lookup: CDR1 SEHNR, CDR2 FQNEAQ (reference sequence). As DNA, the CDR3 is TGTGCCAGCAGCTCTAGACAGGGTGGTCAGCCCAAGCATTTT. This translates into CASSSRQGGQPKHF.

The V call is TRBV7-2, the J call TRBJ1-1; D remains ambiguous. V dropped 8 bases and J dropped 4 bases, with 14 bases sitting between them. Germline V gene lookup returns CDR1 SGHTA and CDR2 FQGNSA. This CDR3 has 13 amino acids. CDR3 nucleotide sequence: TGTGCCAGCGGAGGTATGGGTTTCACTGAAGCTTTCTTT. It codes for CASGGMGFTEAFF.